Below, 23 T cell receptor beta chains from the same sample are listed, as sequenced in a study of CXCR3-negative and CXCR3-positive naive CD8 T cells. These receptors' antigens are unknown. The libraries of TRB cDNA were prepared using 5' RACE with UMI labels. From the 5' RACE reads, TCRdb lists one entry per CDR3 protein and no DNA. Here the sample table reports about 98,000 distinct CDR3 sequences. Study results and caveats: CXCR3-positive naive cells carried more hydrophobic TRB CDR3s than CXCR3-negative ones.

The source material was naive CXCR3+ CD8+ T cells from blood. Indicated subset: CD45RO-CCR7+CD27+CD95- naive CD8+ T cells expressing CXCR3 (TNR3+). These receptors were collected from a human donor in good health. Some clones in this sample may be carry-over from other donors' samples.

V is TRBV7-2 and J is TRBJ2-7; the TCRdb call, TRBD2, lacks DNA for checking. Looked up from germline, CDR1 is SGHTA and CDR2 is FQGNSA. The CDR3 runs 14 residues. CDR3 sequence reads: CASSSTEENYEQYF.

V is TRBV20-1 and J is TRBJ2-2. The CDR3 loop spans 15 amino acids. CDR1 is DFQATT and CDR2 is SNEGSKA in the germline V gene (reference sequence). CDR3: CSARDGGTDTGELFF.

This chain connects TRBV7-3 to TRBJ2-7; the D call from TCRdb, TRBD2, cannot be confirmed without DNA. Germline CDR1 SGHTA, CDR2 FQGTGA. The CDR3 covers 15 residues. CDR3 in amino acids: CASSITSGVSYEQYF.

The chain recombines TRBV20-1 with TRBJ2-5; TCRdb lists TRBD2, though no DNA is available to test this call. The length of the CDR3 is 15 residues. Germline assignment: CDR1 DFQATT and CDR2 SNEGSKA (reference sequence). The CDR3 sequence is CSANRPVTRGETQYF.

The V call is TRBV11-2, the J call TRBJ2-1; the TRBD1 assignment by TCRdb is unverifiable without DNA. The CDR3 has 15 residues. Germline V gene data show CDR1 as SGHAT and CDR2 as FQNNGV. CDR3: CASSTGGPPYNEQFF.

This chain links TRBV7-9 with TRBJ2-4; TCRdb's D call of TRBD1 is untestable without DNA. There are 16 residues in the CDR3. Germline V gene sequence: CDR1 SEHNR, CDR2 FQNEAQ (reference sequence). The CDR3 protein is CASSSGREPLVDIQYF.

The V and J genes are TRBV19 and TRBJ1-1. Germline V gene data show CDR1 as LNHDA and CDR2 as SQIVND (reference sequence). The CDR3 has 11 residues. The CDR3 spells CASSAGTEAFF.

V and J are TRBV6-2 or TRBV6-3 and TRBJ2-3. This CDR3 region has 13 residues. CDR1 is MNHEY, CDR2 SVGEGT, per germline. CDR3 loop: CASSYDGWDTQYF.

This chain uses TRBV18 with TRBJ2-7; TCRdb's D call of TRBD1 is untestable without DNA. Germline V gene sequence: CDR1 KGHSH, CDR2 LQKENI. This CDR3 region has 15 residues. CDR3 sequence reads: CASSPRQGGIYEQYF.

The rearrangement links TRBV15 to TRBJ2-7; the D gene TCRdb calls, TRBD2, cannot be checked with no DNA. Germline CDR1 is LNHNV and CDR2 is YYDKDF (reference sequence). This CDR3 has 13 amino acids. The CDR3 sequence: CATSRSGTNEQYF.

The chain carries TRBV6-6 and TRBJ1-2. CDR3 size: 15 residues. The V gene's germline CDR1 is MNHNY and CDR2 SVGAGI (reference sequence). The CDR3 reads CASSYGTEGNYGYTF.

This chain uses TRBV2 with TRBJ2-4. This CDR3 has 11 residues. Germline CDR1 SNHLY, CDR2 FYNNEI. CDR3 region: CATYDRNIQYF. Filled out from reference TRBV2 and TRBJ2-4, the complete variable domain reads EPEVTQTPSHQVTQMGQEVILRCVPISNHLYFYWYRQILGQKVEFLVSFYNNEISEKSEIFDDQFSVERPDGSNFTLKIRSTKLEDSAMYFCATYDRNIQYFGAGTRLSVL.

V and J are TRBV19 and TRBJ2-7; TCRdb outputs TRBD1, but without DNA this stays unchecked. Germline V CDR1 and CDR2: LNHDA, SQIVND (reference sequence). The CDR3 length is 14 residues. CDR3 sequence: CASTARGQGHEQYF. Filled out from reference TRBV19 and TRBJ2-7, the complete variable domain reads DGGITQSPKYLFRKEGQNVTLSCEQNLNHDAMYWYRQDPGQGLRLIYYSQIVNDFQKGDIAEGYSVSREKKESFPLTVTSAQKNPTAFYLCASTARGQGHEQYFGPGTRLTVT.

The chain uses TRBV29-1 and TRBJ2-3; TCRdb reports TRBD2, a call that lacks DNA to check it against. CDR1 is SQVTM, CDR2 ANQGSEA, per germline. The CDR3 extends over 17 amino acids. CDR3 protein: CSVPTSGGAYVTDTQYF.

V gene TRBV15 combines with J gene TRBJ2-1; TCRdb names TRBD2, which stays unverified in the absence of DNA. This CDR3 has 12 amino acids. Per germline, CDR1 LNHNV and CDR2 YYDKDF (reference sequence). The CDR3 here is CATSTGDGEQFF.

The chain recombines TRBV29-1 with TRBJ1-1. The germline CDR1 and CDR2 sequences are SQVTM and ANQGSEA. The CDR3 spans 12 residues. The CDR3 loop reads CSVVKLNTEAFF. Drawing the rest from reference TRBV29-1 and TRBJ1-1, the complete variable domain is SAVISQKPSRDICQRGTSLTIQCQVDSQVTMMFWYRQQPGQSLTLIATANQGSEATYESGFVIDKFPISRPNLTFSTLTVSNMSPEDSSIYLCSVVKLNTEAFFGQGTRLTVV.

The V call is TRBV28, the J call TRBJ2-1; the D call of TRBD2 rests on TCRdb alone, since no DNA is present to check it. Germline V gene lookup returns CDR1 MDHEN and CDR2 SYDVKM. The CDR3 consists of 14 residues. The CDR3: CASIGLAGPIEQFF.

The chain recombines TRBV5-5 with TRBJ2-5; without DNA, the TCRdb call of TRBD1 cannot be checked. Per germline, CDR1 SGHKS and CDR2 YYEKEE (reference sequence). The CDR3 covers 14 residues. The CDR3 sequence is CASSSLGAPEAQYF.

The CDR3 region is CASSLDPGGKSYNEQFF. This chain connects TRBV11-2 to TRBJ2-1; the TCRdb call, TRBD2, lacks DNA for checking. The length of the CDR3 is 17 residues. The germline V gene has CDR1 SGHAT and CDR2 FQNNGV.

This chain links TRBV7-9 with TRBJ1-1; TCRdb lists TRBD1, though no DNA is available to test this call. CDR1 SEHNR and CDR2 FQNEAQ come from the germline V gene (reference sequence). The CDR3 contains 12 residues. The CDR3 is CASSPGGSEAFF.

The rearrangement joins TRBV9 to TRBJ2-7; there is no DNA to check the TCRdb D call of TRBD1. The CDR3 loop spans 12 amino acids. Germline CDR1 SGDLS, CDR2 YYNGEE. The CDR3: CASSAPMSEQYF.

The genes are TRBV5-5 and TRBJ1-4. Germline lookup yields CDR1 SGHKS and CDR2 YYEKEE (reference sequence). The CDR3 has 15 residues. The CDR3 loop reads CASSSTESISEKLFF.

The chain recombines TRBV4-2 with TRBJ2-4; checking the TCRdb D call of TRBD2 is not possible without DNA. Germline V gene sequence: CDR1 LGHNA, CDR2 YNFKEQ. The CDR3 consists of 17 residues. The CDR3 spells CASSQDGSGGAGNIQYF.